Each of the 29 T cell receptor beta chains below was sequenced from the same sample in a study of shared clonotypes between healthy human individuals. Repertoires were generated with immunoSEQ multiplex PCR, while TCRdb's copy carries only in-frame clones and drops some. Of around 1.4 million clones in the sample, 98% are singletons; the top ten hold 0.36%. Sequencing was done on a sample of naive CD4+ T cells sorted from blood. Subset specified: CD45RA+ positively selected. The source is a man under 40 in good health.

The gene calls are TRBV19 and TRBJ2-7; 8 bases fit TRBD1. CDR1 is LNHDA and CDR2 is SQIVND in the germline V gene (reference sequence). The CDR3 contains 15 residues. The V gene end was trimmed by 1 base and the J gene end by 2 bases; junction bases not matched to a gene: 4. Here the CDR3 DNA reads TGTGCCAGTAGTATAGGGCACAGGGGGACCTACGAGCAGTACTTC. It encodes CASSIGHRGTYEQYF.

The chain carries TRBV5-5 and TRBJ1-4; the D is unclear. This CDR3 is built from 13 residues. Germline V gene sequence: CDR1 SGHKS, CDR2 YYEKEE (reference sequence). Trimming removed 1 base at V and 12 bases at J, with 13 bases between. CDR3 coding DNA: TGTGCCAGCAGCTTGCTTGCTGGTAGGGAACTGTTTTTT. As protein: CASSLLAGRELFF.

This chain uses TRBV7-2 with TRBJ2-6; D not certain. The CDR3 spans 14 residues. Trimming took off 5 bases at V and 0 bases at J, with 5 bases between the two ends. In germline, CDR1 is SGHTA, CDR2 FQGNSA. CDR3 sequence (DNA): TGTGCCAGCAGCGATAACTCTGGGGCCAACGTCCTGACTTTC. Translation gives CASSDNSGANVLTF.

On this clone: The same CDR3 arises from other DNA sequences in this sample as well. The V call is TRBV18, the J call TRBJ2-3, with 8 bases fitting TRBD1. With V trimmed by 3 bases and J by 3 bases, 2 bases remained unmatched. The CDR3 runs to 14 residues. Germline CDR1 KGHSH, CDR2 LQKENI. The CDR3 spells CASSPRQGTDTQYF. In DNA, the CDR3 is TGTGCCAGCTCACCGAGACAGGGGACAGATACGCAGTATTTT.

The chain recombines TRBV7-9 with TRBJ2-6; no clear D gene. The germline gives CDR1 SEHNR, CDR2 FQNEAQ (reference sequence). V lost 2 bases and J lost 2, with 10 bases in between. The CDR3 is 16 amino acids. The CDR3 DNA reads TGTGCCAGCAGCTTAATTACGGCGCCTGGGGCCAACGTCCTGACTTTC. Translated: CASSLITAPGANVLTF. The full variable domain, completed using reference TRBV7-9 and TRBJ2-6, is DTGVSQNPRHKITKRGQNVTFRCDPISEHNRLYWYRQTLGQGPEFLTYFQNEAQLEKSRLLSDRFSAERPKGSFSTLEIQRTEQGDSAMYLCASSLITAPGANVLTFGAGSRLTVL.

This chain connects TRBV7-9 to TRBJ2-3; 8 nucleotides line up with TRBD1. The CDR3 totals 15 residues. Trimming removed 5 bases from V and 3 bases from J; junction bases left unmatched: 7. In germline, CDR1 is SEHNR, CDR2 FQNEAQ (reference sequence). CDR3 in DNA: TGTGCCAGCAGCGCCTGGACAGGGTGGACAGATACGCAGTATTTT. Its translation is CASSAWTGWTDTQYF.

A single count supports this clone. The rearrangement uses TRBV11-2 and TRBJ2-1; D is unclear. CDR3 length: 14 amino acids. Trimming stripped 2 bases from V and 7 bases from J, with 12 bases between. Germline V gives CDR1 SGHAT, CDR2 FQNNGV. CDR3 amino acids: CASSLRGYTNEQFF. For the CDR3, the DNA is TGTGCCAGCAGCTTAAGAGGCTACACTAATGAGCAGTTCTTC.

The V and J genes are TRBV18 and TRBJ2-7; 7 nucleotides line up with TRBD1. CDR1 is KGHSH, CDR2 LQKENI, per germline. The CDR3 totals 16 residues. Germline trimming cut 2 bases from V and 2 bases from J; bases unmatched to any gene: 9. The CDR3: CASSPRQGPDPYEQYF. CDR3 DNA sequence: TGTGCCAGCTCACCAAGACAGGGCCCCGATCCCTACGAGCAGTACTTC.

J is TRBJ2-1 and V is TRBV9; no clear D. V dropped 10 bases and J dropped 1 base, with 12 bases sitting between them. The CDR3 covers 13 residues. Per germline, CDR1 SGDLS and CDR2 YYNGEE. The DNA of the CDR3 is TGTGCCCCCAACCTGGGATCCTACAATGAGCAGTTCTTC. Protein: CAPNLGSYNEQFF.

This chain uses TRBV6-6 with TRBJ1-4; D perhaps matches TRBD1 (5 bases). The CDR3 has 16 amino acids. V was cut by 5 bases and J by 6 bases, with 19 bases left in between. Germline V gene lookup returns CDR1 MNHNY and CDR2 SVGAGI (reference sequence). The CDR3 sequence: CASSLITAGRDEKLFF. DNA for the CDR3: TGTGCCAGCAGTCTCATTACGGCGGGGCGGGATGAAAAACTGTTTTTT.

The chain couples TRBV27 to TRBJ1-1; a possible D gene is TRBD1 (6 bases). The germline V and J ends were trimmed by 0 bases and 5 bases, with 16 bases remaining between them. This CDR3 region has 16 residues. Per germline, CDR1 MNHEY and CDR2 SMNVEV (reference sequence). The CDR3 is CASSLSTDRQVTEAFF. For the CDR3, the DNA is TGTGCCAGCAGTTTATCGACAGACAGGCAAGTGACTGAAGCTTTCTTT.

V is TRBV29-1 and J is TRBJ2-1, with 9 bases that match TRBD1. The CDR3 runs 17 residues. V shed 6 bases, J shed 8 bases, and the junction held 20 bases outside the gene matches. Germline CDR1 SQVTM, CDR2 ANQGSEA. The DNA of the CDR3 is TGCAGCGTGGCCGGGACAGGGTTTTACTCTCTCGGGGATGAGCAGTTCTTC. It specifies CSVAGTGFYSLGDEQFF.

V is TRBV4-2 and J is TRBJ2-7, with TRBD2 matching over 11 bases. Germline V CDR1 and CDR2: LGHNA, YNFKEQ. This CDR3 has 18 residues. V lost 0 bases, J lost 5 bases, and 12 bases stayed unmatched. CDR3 in DNA: TGTGCCAGCAGCCAAGATGGGGTAGCGGGAGGGCCCTTAGACGAGCAGTACTTC. It encodes CASSQDGVAGGPLDEQYF.

The chain is built from TRBV19 and TRBJ1-2; D remains unclear. V was trimmed by 7 bases and J by 0 bases, leaving 15 bases between them. Germline V gene lookup returns CDR1 LNHDA and CDR2 SQIVND (reference sequence). The CDR3 runs 15 residues. DNA of the CDR3: TGTGCCAGTACCGCCCCAGCATTAGCTAACTATGGCTACACCTTC. Encoded protein: CASTAPALANYGYTF.

The V call is TRBV30, the J call TRBJ1-5; 7 bases are shared with TRBD1. Germline loops: CDR1 GTSNPN, CDR2 SVGIG (reference sequence). CDR3 size: 15 residues. The ends lost 2 bases at V and 0 bases at J; junction bases unmatched: 4. Here the CDR3 DNA reads TGTGCCTGGAGTAGGGGGCTCTTTAGCAATCAGCCCCAGCATTTT. Residues: CAWSRGLFSNQPQHF.

The J gene is TRBJ2-1, the V gene TRBV15, with 7 bases lining up with TRBD2. Germline CDR1 reads LNHNV; CDR2 reads YYDKDF (reference sequence). Losses at the gene ends were 3 bases for V and 6 bases for J; bases not matched to a gene: 11. The CDR3 has 16 residues. This CDR3 reads CATSSDYGREGNEQFF. For the CDR3, the DNA is TGTGCCACCAGCAGCGATTATGGCAGGGAGGGCAATGAGCAGTTCTTC.

The chain recombines TRBV10-1 with TRBJ1-2; a possible D gene is TRBD1 (6 bases). V lost 0 bases and J lost 2, with 13 bases in between. The length of the CDR3 is 16 residues. CDR1 WNHNN and CDR2 SYGVQD come from the germline V gene (reference sequence). The CDR3 nucleotides read TGCGCCAGCAGTGAGTCCGGACAGTTGACCAACTATGGCTACACCTTC. It specifies CASSESGQLTNYGYTF.

This chain links TRBV2 with TRBJ2-4; TRBD1 matches at 7 bases. Germline-derived CDR1 and CDR2 are SNHLY and FYNNEI. This CDR3 has 13 amino acids. Losses at the gene ends were 10 bases for V and 8 bases for J; bases not matched to a gene: 11. CDR3 loop: CAIQEGALDIQYF. In nucleotides, the CDR3 is TGTGCCATCCAAGAGGGGGCGCTGGACATTCAGTACTTC.

This chain connects TRBV9 to TRBJ2-3; 8 bases align to TRBD1. Per germline, CDR1 SGDLS and CDR2 YYNGEE. The CDR3 sequence is 17 residues long. The V and J ends lost 3 bases and 0 bases, in that order; junction bases with no gene match: 9. In DNA, the CDR3 is TGTGCCAGCAGCGCCTACACCCGGACAGGGAGCACAGATACGCAGTATTTT. Residues: CASSAYTRTGSTDTQYF.

The chain recombines TRBV6-6 with TRBJ2-7; 9 bases agree with TRBD2. The CDR3 length is 16 residues. CDR1 and CDR2 (germline): MNHNY, SVGAGI (reference sequence). The V and J ends lost 2 bases and 7 bases, in that order; junction bases with no gene match: 12. Written as DNA, the CDR3 is TGTGCCAGCAGTTACACCTGGGGGGCGGGAGGGGAAGAGCAGTACTTC. Its protein is CASSYTWGAGGEEQYF.

This chain connects TRBV7-2 to TRBJ2-1; TRBD2 matches at 7 bases. Germline CDR1 reads SGHTA; CDR2 reads FQGNSA. The length of the CDR3 is 16 residues. Trimming cost V 6 bases and J 2 bases; bases outside gene matches: 10. The CDR3 loop reads CASRPSSGGAYNEQFF. Here the CDR3 DNA reads TGTGCCAGCAGACCCTCTAGCGGAGGGGCCTACAATGAGCAGTTCTTC.

The rearrangement joins TRBV5-1 to TRBJ1-1; 7 positions match TRBD1. Unmatched junction bases numbered 12, after V lost 4 bases and J lost 6 bases. The CDR3 totals 15 residues. The V gene's germline CDR1 is SGHRS and CDR2 YFSETQ. The CDR3 is CASSPRQGLGPEAFF. The CDR3 nucleotides read TGCGCCAGCAGCCCAAGACAGGGATTAGGGCCTGAAGCTTTCTTT.

The chain employs TRBV27 and TRBJ2-4; TRBD1 matches 9 bases. Trimming took 4 bases from V and 6 from J; bases not matched to a gene: 4. This CDR3 comprises 14 residues. From germline, CDR1 is MNHEY and CDR2 SMNVEV (reference sequence). The CDR3 DNA sequence: TGTGCCAGCAGTTCCACGACAGGGGGAAACATTCAGTACTTC. As protein: CASSSTTGGNIQYF.

This sequence joins TRBV7-8 and TRBJ2-3, with no clear D. V shed 5 bases and J shed 1 base, with 13 bases lying between them. CDR3 length: 15 amino acids. Germline V gives CDR1 SGHVS, CDR2 FQNEAQ. The CDR3 nucleotides read TGTGCCAGCAGCCCCTCCCACGGGCGCACAGATACGCAGTATTTT. Its protein is CASSPSHGRTDTQYF.

As DNA, the CDR3 is TGTGCCAGCAGCGAAACTACTAGGGAGAAGCAGTTCTTC. It encodes CASSETTREKQFF. The chain links TRBV7-9 to TRBJ2-1; perhaps TRBD2 as D (5 bases). The V end was cut by 5 bases, the J end by 11 bases, with 16 bases between. This CDR3 region has 13 residues. The V gene's germline CDR1 is SEHNR and CDR2 FQNEAQ (reference sequence).

This chain uses TRBV7-9 with TRBJ2-2; 7 bases map to TRBD2. From germline, CDR1 is SEHNR and CDR2 FQNEAQ (reference sequence). V was pared by 11 bases and J by 5 bases, with 20 bases of the junction left unmatched. This CDR3 region has 17 residues. The CDR3 nucleotides are TGTGCCGTAGGCCCCCCCGCGACAGCGGGACTGACCGGGGAGCTGTTTTTT. It specifies CAVGPPATAGLTGELFF.

The gene calls are TRBV19 and TRBJ2-6, with TRBD1 as a possible D gene (6 bases). V lost 3 bases and J lost 2, with 17 bases in between. This CDR3 comprises 18 residues. The germline CDR1 and CDR2 sequences are LNHDA and SQIVND (reference sequence). The CDR3 spells CASSMRTGITTGANVLTF. CDR3 sequence (DNA): TGTGCCAGTAGTATGCGAACAGGGATAACGACTGGGGCCAACGTCCTGACTTTC.

V and J are TRBV28 and TRBJ2-1; a possible D gene is TRBD1 (6 bases). The CDR3 covers 16 residues. Trimming cost V 2 bases and J 7 bases, with 18 bases left between them. Germline CDR1 reads MDHEN; CDR2 reads SYDVKM. The CDR3 DNA reads as TGTGCCAGCAGTTTAATTGGGCAGGGGCAGGAAAATGAGCAGTTCTTC. Protein product: CASSLIGQGQENEQFF. The full variable domain, its missing parts supplied by reference TRBV28 and TRBJ2-1, is DVKVTQSSRYLVKRTGEKVFLECVQDMDHENMFWYRQDPGLGLRLIYFSYDVKMKEKGDIPEGYSVSREKKERFSLILESASTNQTSMYLCASSLIGQGQENEQFFGPGTRLTVL.

The rearrangement uses TRBV2 and TRBJ2-2; no clear D. V was cut by 1 base and J by 0 bases, with 15 bases left in between. The CDR3 consists of 18 residues. Germline CDR1 and CDR2: SNHLY and FYNNEI. CDR3 in amino acids: CASSEGVFAASNTGELFF. CDR3 nucleotides: TGTGCCAGCAGTGAAGGGGTTTTTGCGGCATCGAACACCGGGGAGCTGTTTTTT.